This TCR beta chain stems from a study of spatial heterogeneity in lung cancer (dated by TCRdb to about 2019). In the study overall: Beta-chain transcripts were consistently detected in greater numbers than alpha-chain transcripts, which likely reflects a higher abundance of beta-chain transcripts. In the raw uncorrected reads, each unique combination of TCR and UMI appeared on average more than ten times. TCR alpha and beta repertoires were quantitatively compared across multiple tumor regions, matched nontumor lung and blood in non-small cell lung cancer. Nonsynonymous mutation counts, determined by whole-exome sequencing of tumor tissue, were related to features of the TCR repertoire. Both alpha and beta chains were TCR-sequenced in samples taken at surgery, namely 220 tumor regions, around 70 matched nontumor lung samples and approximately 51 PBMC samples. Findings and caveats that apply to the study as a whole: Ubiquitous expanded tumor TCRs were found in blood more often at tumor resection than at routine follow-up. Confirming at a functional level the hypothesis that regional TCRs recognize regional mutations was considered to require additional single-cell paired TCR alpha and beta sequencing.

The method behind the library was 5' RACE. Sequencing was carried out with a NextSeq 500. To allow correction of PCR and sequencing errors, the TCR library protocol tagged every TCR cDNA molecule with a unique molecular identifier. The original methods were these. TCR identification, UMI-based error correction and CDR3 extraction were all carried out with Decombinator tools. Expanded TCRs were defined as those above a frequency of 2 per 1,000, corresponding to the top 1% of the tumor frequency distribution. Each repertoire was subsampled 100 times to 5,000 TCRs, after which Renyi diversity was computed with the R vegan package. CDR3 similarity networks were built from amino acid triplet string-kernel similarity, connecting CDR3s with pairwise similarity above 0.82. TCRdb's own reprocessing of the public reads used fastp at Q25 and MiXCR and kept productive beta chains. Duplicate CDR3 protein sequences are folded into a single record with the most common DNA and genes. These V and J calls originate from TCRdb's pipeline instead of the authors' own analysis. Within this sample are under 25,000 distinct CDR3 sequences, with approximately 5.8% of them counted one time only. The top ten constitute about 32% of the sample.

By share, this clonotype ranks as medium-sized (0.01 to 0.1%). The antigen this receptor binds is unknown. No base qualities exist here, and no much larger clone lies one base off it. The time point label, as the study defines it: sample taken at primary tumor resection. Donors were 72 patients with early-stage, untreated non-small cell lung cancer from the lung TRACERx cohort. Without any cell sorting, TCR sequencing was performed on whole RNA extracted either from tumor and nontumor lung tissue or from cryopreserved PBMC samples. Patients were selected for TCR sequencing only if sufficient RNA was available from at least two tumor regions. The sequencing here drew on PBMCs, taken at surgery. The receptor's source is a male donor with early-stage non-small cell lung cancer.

The CDR3 protein is CAANNGKVINEQFF. The sequence in DNA is TGTGCCGCTAATAACGGGAAAGTAATCAATGAGCAGTTCTTC. The V and J genes are TRBV19 and TRBJ2-1; a tentative D match to TRBD2 spans 5 bases. Including cysteine and phenylalanine, the CDR3 has 14 amino acids. The DNA shown is the 42-base CDR3, in frame from base 1. Per the germline V gene (reference sequence), LNHDA is the CDR1 and SQIVND is the CDR2. V is clipped by 11 bases and J by 6 bases, and the sequence between their germline boundaries is 20 bases long. With the portions outside the CDR3 filled from the reference TRBV19 and TRBJ2-1 genes, the complete variable region becomes DGGITQSPKYLFRKEGQNVTLSCEQNLNHDAMYWYRQDPGQGLRLIYYSQIVNDFQKGDIAEGYSVSREKKESFPLTVTSAQKNPTAFYLCAANNGKVINEQFFGPGTRLTVL.